Below are 27 T cell receptor beta chains sequenced from a single sample in a study of OX40 agonist ivuxolimab in advanced cancers. Receptors were amplified or captured by the immunoSEQ multiplex PCR assay. The source is immuneACCESS, and TCRdb retained only in-frame sequences with V and J called. Part of the clones is not carried over; for the studies checked, unresolved V genes explain less than half of this, and the remainder is unexplained. The sample contains approximately 16,000 clones, around 88% of them found a single time. The ten top clones hold over 3.5% of the sample. Sequenced here: CD4+ or CD8+ T cells sorted from blood, sampled in a trial of the OX40 agonist ivuxolimab. These receptor sequences come from an adult with an advanced solid tumor such as melanoma, head and neck, liver or kidney cancer.

This clone was seen just once. The rearrangement links TRBV10-2 to TRBJ2-2; TRBD2 matches at 7 bases. Germline CDR1 reads WSHSY; CDR2 reads SAAADI. The CDR3 sequence is 13 residues long. The trim removed 7 bases at V and 6 bases at J, leaving 5 bases unmatched. Here the CDR3 DNA reads TGCGCCAGCAAGAGCGGGACGGCCGGGGAGCTGTTTTTT. It codes for CASKSGTAGELFF.

The chain has TRBV6-5 and TRBJ2-6; D possibly corresponds to TRBD2 (5 bases). V was cut by 6 bases and J by 1 base, with 10 bases left in between. Germline V gene lookup returns CDR1 MNHEY and CDR2 SVGAGI. This CDR3 is 15 amino acids long. CDR3 nucleotide sequence: TGTGCCAGCAGATCTTCGGGATCTGGGGCCAACGTCCTGACTTTC. Translating it yields CASRSSGSGANVLTF.

This sequence joins TRBV28 and TRBJ2-3, with 9 bases identical to TRBD2. The V gene's germline CDR1 is MDHEN and CDR2 SYDVKM. The CDR3 is 15 amino acids. V lost 8 bases, J lost 2 bases, and 8 bases stayed unmatched. Here the CDR3 reads CASGHSGSITDTQYF. CDR3 DNA: TGTGCCAGCGGTCATAGCGGGAGCATCACAGATACGCAGTATTTT.

The chain couples TRBV5-4 to TRBJ2-2; 14 nucleotides align to TRBD2. CDR3 length: 18 residues. Germline values: CDR1 SGHNT, CDR2 YYREEE (reference sequence). The trim removed 4 bases at V and 2 bases at J, leaving 7 bases unmatched. Written as DNA, the CDR3 is TGTGCCAGCAGCCGGGGACTAGCGGGAGATACAAACACCGGGGAGCTGTTTTTT. Translating it yields CASSRGLAGDTNTGELFF.

This rearrangement joins TRBV11-2 to TRBJ1-1, with 8 bases fitting TRBD1. The germline CDR1 and CDR2 sequences are SGHAT and FQNNGV. The trim removed 5 bases at V and 3 bases at J, leaving 2 bases unmatched. This CDR3 comprises 13 residues. Written as DNA, the CDR3 is TGTGCCAGCAGCCCGACAGGGGACACTGAAGCTTTCTTT. Translated: CASSPTGDTEAFF.

The chain uses TRBV5-5 and TRBJ2-1; D may be TRBD1 (6 bases). The CDR3 totals 11 residues. The germline CDR1 and CDR2 sequences are SGHKS and YYEKEE (reference sequence). The V and J ends lost 5 bases and 10 bases respectively, with 10 bases between them. CDR3 region: CASSTGTEQFF. The CDR3 nucleotides read TGTGCCAGCAGTACCGGGACAGAGCAGTTCTTC.

The gene calls are TRBV19 and TRBJ2-2; D is undetermined. The CDR3 loop spans 13 amino acids. CDR1 is LNHDA, CDR2 SQIVND, per germline (reference sequence). Trimming cost V 5 bases and J 3 bases, with 7 bases left between them. The CDR3 loop reads CASSLSHTGELFF. The CDR3 coding sequence is TGTGCCAGTAGTCTAAGTCACACCGGGGAGCTGTTTTTT.

This clone came up a few times. This sequence joins TRBV7-3 and TRBJ1-1, with unresolved D. CDR1 SGHTA and CDR2 FQGTGA come from the germline V gene. V lost 2 bases to trimming and J lost 3 bases, with 13 bases between them. This CDR3 contains 15 residues. CDR3 region: CASSLWGRADTEAFF. CDR3 coding DNA: TGTGCCAGCAGCTTATGGGGAAGGGCAGACACTGAAGCTTTCTTT.

V and J are TRBV6-6 and TRBJ2-1, with D hard to call. CDR3 size: 16 residues. The ends were cut back, 5 bases at V and 4 bases at J, with 18 bases in the middle. Germline lookup yields CDR1 MNHNY and CDR2 SVGAGI (reference sequence). The DNA of the CDR3 is TGTGCCAGCAGTAATCTCCCAGCGACCCGTTACAATGAGCAGTTCTTC. It yields the protein CASSNLPATRYNEQFF.

V is TRBV5-5 and J is TRBJ1-4; TRBD1 matches at 9 bases. The CDR3 has 16 residues. V lost 4 bases to trimming and J lost 2 bases; unmatched junction nucleotides: 6. Germline lookup yields CDR1 SGHKS and CDR2 YYEKEE (reference sequence). The DNA of the CDR3 is TGTGCCAGCAGCCCAGGACAGGGGATCACTAATGAAAAACTGTTTTTT. Its translation is CASSPGQGITNEKLFF.

This clone showed up just once. The rearrangement joins TRBV2 to TRBJ2-1; TRBD2 aligns across 8 bases. With 6 bases clipped from V and 10 bases from J, the junction kept 5 bases outside the gene matches. Germline lookup yields CDR1 SNHLY and CDR2 FYNNEI. There are 12 residues in the CDR3. CDR3 coding DNA: TGTGCCAGCAGGGAAAGACTAGCGGAGCAGTTCTTC. Protein: CASRERLAEQFF. Looking up the rest from reference TRBV2 and TRBJ2-1 gives the full variable domain: EPEVTQTPSHQVTQMGQEVILRCVPISNHLYFYWYRQILGQKVEFLVSFYNNEISEKSEIFDDQFSVERPDGSNFTLKIRSTKLEDSAMYFCASRERLAEQFFGPGTRLTVL.

V is TRBV2 and J is TRBJ1-1; no reliable D call. The CDR3 contains 13 residues. In germline, CDR1 is SNHLY, CDR2 FYNNEI. Trimming took 2 bases from V and 5 from J, leaving 9 bases between them. The CDR3 sequence: CASSELVGTEAFF. As DNA, the CDR3 is TGTGCCAGCAGTGAACTGGTTGGGACTGAAGCTTTCTTT. The whole variable domain, remainder taken from reference TRBV2 and TRBJ1-1, is EPEVTQTPSHQVTQMGQEVILRCVPISNHLYFYWYRQILGQKVEFLVSFYNNEISEKSEIFDDQFSVERPDGSNFTLKIRSTKLEDSAMYFCASSELVGTEAFFGQGTRLTVV.

This chain connects TRBV5-6 to TRBJ2-7; D tentatively reads TRBD1 or TRBD2 (5 bases each). Between the trimmed V and J ends, which lost 2 bases and 3 bases, there was a span of 9 bases. Germline V gene sequence: CDR1 SGHDT, CDR2 YYEEEE. The CDR3 contains 13 residues. CDR3 sequence reads: CASSFGTDYEQYF. CDR3 DNA sequence: TGTGCCAGCAGCTTTGGGACCGACTACGAGCAGTACTTC. The variable domain in full, completed from reference TRBV5-6 and TRBJ2-7, reads DAGVTQSPTHLIKTRGQQVTLRCSPKSGHDTVSWYQQALGQGPQFIFQYYEEEERQRGNFPDRFSGHQFPNYSSELNVNALLLGDSALYLCASSFGTDYEQYFGPGTRLTVT.

This chain joins TRBV7-9 and TRBJ2-5; 8 nucleotides agree with TRBD1. Trimming cost V 4 bases and J 4 bases; bases outside gene matches: 5. The CDR3 spans 14 residues. Germline V gene sequence: CDR1 SEHNR, CDR2 FQNEAQ (reference sequence). CDR3 sequence (DNA): TGTGCCAGCAGCTCTGGGACAGGCCCAGAGACCCAGTACTTC. Translated, it gives CASSSGTGPETQYF.

This chain uses TRBV7-6 with TRBJ2-1; D uncertain. Germline CDR1 and CDR2: SGHVS and FNYEAQ. V lost 2 bases, J lost 0 bases, and 17 bases lay in between. CDR3 length: 18 residues. This chain's CDR3 is CASSLIGETPSSYNEQFF. CDR3 coding DNA: TGTGCCAGCAGCTTAATTGGGGAAACCCCGAGCTCCTACAATGAGCAGTTCTTC.

The V call is TRBV11-2, the J call TRBJ2-7, with 7 bases matching TRBD2. Germline V CDR1 and CDR2: SGHAT, FQNNGV. The junction had 4 bases not matched to a gene; V was cut back by 0 bases and J by 5 bases. The CDR3 is 14 amino acids. The CDR3 sequence: CASSLEPGGNEQYF. For the CDR3, the DNA is TGTGCCAGCAGCTTAGAGCCGGGAGGCAACGAGCAGTACTTC. Drawing the rest from reference TRBV11-2 and TRBJ2-7, the complete variable domain is EAGVAQSPRYKIIEKRQSVAFWCNPISGHATLYWYQQILGQGPKLLIQFQNNGVVDDSQLPKDRFSAERLKGVDSTLKIQPAKLEDSAVYLCASSLEPGGNEQYFGPGTRLTVT.

This chain joins TRBV19 and TRBJ2-1, with 7 bases aligning to TRBD2. In germline, CDR1 is LNHDA, CDR2 SQIVND (reference sequence). This CDR3 region has 13 residues. J was trimmed by 7 bases and V by 2 bases; bases with no gene match: 2. DNA for the CDR3: TGTGCCAGTAGTATAAGTAGCGGGAATGAGCAGTTCTTC. Residues: CASSISSGNEQFF.

The rearrangement joins TRBV11-3 to TRBJ2-7; D possibly uses TRBD1 or TRBD2 (5 bases each). The germline V gene has CDR1 SGHNT and CDR2 YENEEA. Trimming removed 1 base at V and 6 bases at J, with 13 bases between. There are 14 residues in the CDR3. The CDR3 sequence is CASSLGDAGTEQYF. DNA of the CDR3: TGTGCCAGCAGCTTAGGAGACGCCGGGACCGAGCAGTACTTC. Full variable domain (missing parts from reference TRBV11-3 and TRBJ2-7): EAGVVQSPRYKIIEKKQPVAFWCNPISGHNTLYWYLQNLGQGPELLIRYENEEAVDDSQLPKDRFSAERLKGVDSTLKIQPAELGDSAVYLCASSLGDAGTEQYFGPGTRLTVT.

The V gene is TRBV4-1, the J gene TRBJ2-3, with D possibly being TRBD2 (6 bases). Germline CDR1 is MGHRA and CDR2 is YSYEKL. CDR3 length: 15 amino acids. V lost 4 bases and J lost 4, with 15 bases in between. As DNA, the CDR3 is TGCGCCAGCAGCCCTCTGGGAGGCCCCGCAGATACGCAGTATTTT. Translation gives CASSPLGGPADTQYF.

The CDR3, as DNA: TGCGCCAGCAGCTTTACAGGGTCAGATACGCAGTATTTT. It specifies CASSFTGSDTQYF. The rearrangement uses TRBV5-1 and TRBJ2-3; perhaps TRBD1 as D (6 bases). The CDR3 length is 13 residues. Germline CDR1 SGHRS, CDR2 YFSETQ. V lost 2 bases and J 4 bases, leaving 8 bases between the germline ends.

The genes are TRBV19 and TRBJ1-3, with no clear D. The CDR3 is 12 residues long. Trimming stripped 3 bases from V and 3 bases from J, with 3 bases between. From germline, CDR1 is LNHDA and CDR2 SQIVND (reference sequence). This CDR3 reads CASSMGGNTIYF. CDR3 nucleotide sequence: TGTGCCAGTAGTATGGGTGGAAACACCATATATTTT. Full variable domain (outside the CDR3, taken from reference TRBV19 and TRBJ1-3): DGGITQSPKYLFRKEGQNVTLSCEQNLNHDAMYWYRQDPGQGLRLIYYSQIVNDFQKGDIAEGYSVSREKKESFPLTVTSAQKNPTAFYLCASSMGGNTIYFGEGSWLTVV.

The count of this clone is one. The chain carries TRBV28 and TRBJ2-5, with a possible D match to TRBD1 (6 bases). The CDR3 contains 14 residues. The germline gives CDR1 MDHEN, CDR2 SYDVKM. Deletions cut 3 bases from V and 1 base from J, with 9 bases between. In DNA, the CDR3 is TGTGCCAGCAGTTTCGGACAGCTCCAAGAGACCCAGTACTTC. Encoded protein: CASSFGQLQETQYF.

CDR3 sequence: CASSIVGTRGPREQYF. The CDR3 region has the DNA TGTGCCAGTAGTATAGTCGGGACTAGAGGTCCCCGGGAGCAGTACTTC. V is TRBV19 and J is TRBJ2-7; 8 bases match TRBD2. Germline-derived CDR1 and CDR2 are LNHDA and SQIVND (reference sequence). With V trimmed by 1 base and J by 7 bases, 12 bases remained unmatched. This CDR3 contains 16 residues.

The rearrangement uses TRBV5-6 and TRBJ2-7; TRBD1 aligns across 8 bases. Losses at the gene ends were 2 bases for V and 2 bases for J; bases not matched to a gene: 3. The CDR3 has 14 amino acids. Germline V lookup: CDR1 SGHDT, CDR2 YYEEEE. This chain's CDR3 is CASSFRDRTYEQYF. CDR3 DNA: TGTGCCAGCAGCTTCCGGGACAGGACCTACGAGCAGTACTTC.

The chain couples TRBV5-6 to TRBJ2-1, with a tentative D call TRBD2 (6 bases). CDR1 and CDR2 from the germline V gene are SGHDT and YYEEEE. V was pared by 4 bases and J by 7 bases, with 15 bases between. This CDR3 is built from 14 residues. The CDR3 loop is CASSGTGAGNEQFF. As DNA, the CDR3 is TGTGCCAGCAGCGGCACGGGTGCGGGAAATGAGCAGTTCTTC.

The gene calls are TRBV7-8 and TRBJ2-2; a possible D gene is TRBD1 (6 bases). The CDR3 has 14 residues. Germline CDR1 SGHVS, CDR2 FQNEAQ. V gave up 2 bases and J gave up 9 bases, with 13 bases separating them. Here the CDR3 reads CASSLTRGGRELFF. For the CDR3, the DNA is TGTGCCAGCAGCTTAACGAGAGGGGGTCGGGAGCTGTTTTTT.

The chain joins TRBV28 to TRBJ2-1; possible D gene TRBD1, 6 bases. Trimming removed 7 bases from V and 1 base from J, with 8 bases in between. Looked up from germline, CDR1 is MDHEN and CDR2 is SYDVKM. This CDR3 is built from 13 residues. The CDR3 DNA is TGTGCCAGCATCCAGGGGTCCTACAATGAGCAGTTCTTC. Its protein is CASIQGSYNEQFF.